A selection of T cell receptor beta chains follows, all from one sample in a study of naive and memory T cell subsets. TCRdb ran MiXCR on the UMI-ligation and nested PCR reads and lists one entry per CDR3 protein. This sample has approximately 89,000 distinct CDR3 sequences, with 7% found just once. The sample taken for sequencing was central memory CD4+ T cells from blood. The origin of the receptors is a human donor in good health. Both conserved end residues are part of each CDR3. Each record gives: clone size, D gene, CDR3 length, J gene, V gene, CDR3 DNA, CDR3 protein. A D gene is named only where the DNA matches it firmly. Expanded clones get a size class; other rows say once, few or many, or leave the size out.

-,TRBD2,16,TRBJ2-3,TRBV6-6,TGTGCCAGCAGTCCCGGACTAGCGGGGGATAGAGATACGCAGTATTTT,CASSPGLAGDRDTQYF
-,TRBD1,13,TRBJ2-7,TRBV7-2,TGTGCCAGCAGCTTTGGGGGCTCGGACAGGGTGAACTTC,CASSFGGSDRVNF
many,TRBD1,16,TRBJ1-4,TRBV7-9,TGTGCCAGCAGCTTAGCCCCGGGACAGCGGATCGAAAAACTGTTTTTT,CASSLAPGQRIEKLFF
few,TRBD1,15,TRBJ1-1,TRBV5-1,TGCGCCAGCAGCGTTAGACAGGGGGCGAACACTGAAGCTTTCTTT,CASSVRQGANTEAFF
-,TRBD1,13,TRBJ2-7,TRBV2,TGTGCCAGCAGTGCGACAGGGTTGTACGAGCAGTACTTC,CASSATGLYEQYF
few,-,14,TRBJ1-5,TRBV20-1,TGCAGTGCCCATACTCAATCGTCAAATCAGCCCCAGCATTTT,CSAHTQSSNQPQHF
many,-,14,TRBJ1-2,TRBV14,TGTGCCAGCAGCCGAGTAGTCCCAGGGGACGGCTACACCTTC,CASSRVVPGDGYTF
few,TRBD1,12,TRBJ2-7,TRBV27,TGTGCCAGCGGGGACAGGGGGCTCGAGCAGTACTTC,CASGDRGLEQYF
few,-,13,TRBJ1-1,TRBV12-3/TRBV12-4,TGTGCCAGCAGTTTAGCGGGGGGGGTGGTAGCTTTCTTT,CASSLAGGVVAFF
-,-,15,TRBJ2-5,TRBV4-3,TGCGCCAGCAGCCAGAAGGGCAGCGGGCGAGAGACCCAGTACTTC,CASSQKGSGRETQYF
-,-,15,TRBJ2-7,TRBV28,TGTGCCAGCGCAGTTCGTTCGGGACCGCCCTACGAGCAGTACTTC,CASAVRSGPPYEQYF
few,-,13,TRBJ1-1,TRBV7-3,TGTGCCAGCAGCTTTATTTCGGGCACTGAAGCTTTCTTT,CASSFISGTEAFF
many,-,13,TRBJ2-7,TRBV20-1,TGCAGTGCTACCGGGCTGGCTGCCTACGAGCAGTACTTC,CSATGLAAYEQYF
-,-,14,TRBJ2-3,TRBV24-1,TGTGCCACCAGACGAGGGAATGGGGCAGATACGCAGTATTTT,CATRRGNGADTQYF
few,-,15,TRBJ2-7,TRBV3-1,TGTGCCAGCAGCCAAGCCTCACAGGTCTCCTACGAGCAGTACTTC,CASSQASQVSYEQYF
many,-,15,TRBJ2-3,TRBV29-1,TGCAGCGTTGTCGGCGGATCCAGGGAAACAGATACGCAGTATTTT,CSVVGGSRETDTQYF
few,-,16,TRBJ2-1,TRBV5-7,TGTGCCAGCAGCCCGACAGGCCCAGGATCCTACAATGAGCAGTTCTTC,CASSPTGPGSYNEQFF
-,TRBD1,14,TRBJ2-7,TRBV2,TGTGCCAGCAATGGACAGGGGGCTGTCTACGAGCAGTACTTC,CASNGQGAVYEQYF
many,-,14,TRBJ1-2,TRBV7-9,TGTGCCAGCAGCTTAGGGACAGAAGATCCTGGCTACACCTTC,CASSLGTEDPGYTF
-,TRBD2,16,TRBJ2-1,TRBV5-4,TGTGCCAGCAGCCCGGCCGGGGCTAGCGGGGGTGATGAGCAGTTCTTC,CASSPAGASGGDEQFF
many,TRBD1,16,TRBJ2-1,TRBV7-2,TGTGCCAGCAGCAGGGGGTGGACAGGGAAAGGCAATGAGCAGTTCTTC,CASSRGWTGKGNEQFF
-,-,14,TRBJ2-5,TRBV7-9,TGTGCCAGCAGCTCTGGAGACCCGGGAGAGACCCAGTACTTC,CASSSGDPGETQYF
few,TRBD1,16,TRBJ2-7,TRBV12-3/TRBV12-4,TGTGCCAGCAGTTTAGGGGGATTCGGGACAGAAAACGAGCAGTACTTC,CASSLGGFGTENEQYF
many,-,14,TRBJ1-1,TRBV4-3,TGCGCCAGCAGCCAAGTCGATAGGGACACTGAAGCTTTCTTT,CASSQVDRDTEAFF
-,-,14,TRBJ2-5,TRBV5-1,TGCGCCAGCAGCTTCGGCAGCGTCCAAGAGACCCAGTACTTC,CASSFGSVQETQYF
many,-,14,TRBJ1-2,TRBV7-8,TGTGCCAGCAGCTTCACCCCGGGAGACTATGGCTACACCTTC,CASSFTPGDYGYTF
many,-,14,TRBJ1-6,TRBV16,TGTGCCAGCTCAAGGACAGTTTATAATTCACCCCTCCACTTT,CASSRTVYNSPLHF
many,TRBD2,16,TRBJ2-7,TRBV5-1,TGCGCCAGCAGCTTCCGAGCGGGGACGAGGAGCTACGAGCAGTACTTC,CASSFRAGTRSYEQYF
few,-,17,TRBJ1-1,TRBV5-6,TGTGCCAGCAGCCGGGGGGGCCGAGCAACGCTGAACACTGAAGCTTTCTTT,CASSRGGRATLNTEAFF
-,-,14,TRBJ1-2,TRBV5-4,TGTGCCAGCAGAACATCCCCGGAGACTGATGGCTACACCTTC,CASRTSPETDGYTF
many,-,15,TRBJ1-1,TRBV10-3,TGTGCCATCAGTGAGTCGCAGGACCTGAACACTGAAGCTTTCTTT,CAISESQDLNTEAFF
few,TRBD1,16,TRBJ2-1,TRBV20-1,TGCAGTGCTACCCGGGGGGTTGGACAGGGGAACAATGAGCAGTTCTTC,CSATRGVGQGNNEQFF
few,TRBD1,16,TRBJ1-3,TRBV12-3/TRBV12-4,TGTGCCAGCACCCGCCGACAGGGTTTGTCTGGAAACACCATATATTTT,CASTRRQGLSGNTIYF
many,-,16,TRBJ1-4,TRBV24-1,TGTGCCACCAGTGATCCACCACTGGTGATAAATGAAAAACTGTTTTTT,CATSDPPLVINEKLFF
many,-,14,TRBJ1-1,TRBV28,TGTGCCAGCAGGGGTTTTGGGAGAGACACTGAAGCTTTCTTT,CASRGFGRDTEAFF
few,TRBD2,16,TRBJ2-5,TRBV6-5,TGTGCCAGCAGTAAACTAGCGGGGGGGACGCCGGTGACCCAGTACTTC,CASSKLAGGTPVTQYF
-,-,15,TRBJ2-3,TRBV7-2,TGTGCCAGCAGCCCTAGGGGGGGGGGCACAGATACGCAGTATTTT,CASSPRGGGTDTQYF
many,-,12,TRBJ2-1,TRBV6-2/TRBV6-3,TGTGCCAGCAGTTACAATCAGAATGAGCAGTTCTTC,CASSYNQNEQFF
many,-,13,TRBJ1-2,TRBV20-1,TGCAGTGCTAGGAACCAGGGAGTAGGGGGCTACACCTTC,CSARNQGVGGYTF
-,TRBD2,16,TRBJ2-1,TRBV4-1,TGCGCCAGCAGCCAAGTTGTAGCGGGAGTCTCCAATGAGCAGTTCTTC,CASSQVVAGVSNEQFF
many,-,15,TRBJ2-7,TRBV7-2,TGTGCCAGCAGCCCAAGTTACCTCCAGACCTACGAGCAGTACTTC,CASSPSYLQTYEQYF
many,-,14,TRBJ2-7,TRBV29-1,TGCAGCGTTGCCCAGAAGGGGATGGTCTACGAGCAGTACTTC,CSVAQKGMVYEQYF
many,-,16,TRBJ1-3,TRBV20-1,TGCAGTGCCCCCCTCCCAATTCAAAGCTCTGGAAACACCATATATTTT,CSAPLPIQSSGNTIYF
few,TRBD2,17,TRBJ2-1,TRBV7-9,TGTGCCAGCAGCTTAGGAGGGACTAGCGGGCGCTACAATGAGCAGTTCTTC,CASSLGGTSGRYNEQFF
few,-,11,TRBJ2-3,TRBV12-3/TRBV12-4,TGTGCCAGCAGCCCGGACTTGCCGCAGTATTTT,CASSPDLPQYF
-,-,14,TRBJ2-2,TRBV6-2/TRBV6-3,TGTGCCAGCAGTAGACCCACCAACACCGGGGAGCTGTTTTTT,CASSRPTNTGELFF
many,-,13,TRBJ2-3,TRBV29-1,TGCAGCGTTGACGGGCAGGGCACAGATACGCAGTATTTT,CSVDGQGTDTQYF
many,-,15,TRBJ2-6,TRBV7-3,TGTGCCAGCAGCTCACAGCTTTCAGGGGCCAACGTCCTGACTTTC,CASSSQLSGANVLTF
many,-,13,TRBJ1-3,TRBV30,TGTGCCTGGACCCTCCTAAAGGGAAACACCATATATTTT,CAWTLLKGNTIYF
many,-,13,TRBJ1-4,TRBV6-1,TGTGCCAGCAGCGGGACCATTAATGAAAAACTGTTTTTT,CASSGTINEKLFF
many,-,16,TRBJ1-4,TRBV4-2,TGTGCCAGCAGCCAGACCGTTTCCAGCGACGGAGAAAAACTGTTTTTT,CASSQTVSSDGEKLFF
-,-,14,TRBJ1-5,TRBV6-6,TGTGCCAGCAGTTATTGGGGGGGCGGACAGCCCCAGCATTTT,CASSYWGGGQPQHF
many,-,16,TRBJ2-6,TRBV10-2,TGCGCCAGCAGTTATCGAGGGGGGGCTGGGGCCAACGTCCTGACTTTC,CASSYRGGAGANVLTF
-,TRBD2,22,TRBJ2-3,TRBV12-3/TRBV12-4,TGTGCCAGCAGTTTAAGTTTGGGGATAGACCCTAGCGGGGGGAGCCGTGCAGATACGCAGTATTTT,CASSLSLGIDPSGGSRADTQYF
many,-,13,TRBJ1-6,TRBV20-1,TGCAGTGCCCGAGGGGGGGTTGGTTCACCCCTCCACTTT,CSARGGVGSPLHF
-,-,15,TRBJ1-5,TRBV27,TGTGCCAGCAGTTTCAACGGGAATAGAGCTCAGCCCCAGCATTTT,CASSFNGNRAQPQHF
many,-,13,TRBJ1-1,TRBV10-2,TGCGCCAGCATCTGGGACCGAAACACTGAAGCTTTCTTT,CASIWDRNTEAFF